This T cell receptor (beta chain) was sequenced in a study of T cells of healthy individuals. The V gene's germline CDR1 is LGHNA and CDR2 YNFKEQ. Trimming at V came to 2 bases and at J to 0 bases, leaving 4 bases not matched to a gene. The CDR3 length is 16 residues. A single record per CDR3 protein comes from TCRdb applying MiXCR to the 5' RACE reads. The sample shows around 79,000 distinct CDR3 sequences, approximately 4.7% of them seen only once. The source of this sequence is a female donor in good health. V and J are TRBV4-2 and TRBJ2-7; 10 positions match TRBD2. Written as DNA, the CDR3 is TGTGCCAGCAGCCAACCCGGGACTAGCGACTCCTACGAGCAGTACTTC. Its protein is CASSQPGTSDSYEQYF.